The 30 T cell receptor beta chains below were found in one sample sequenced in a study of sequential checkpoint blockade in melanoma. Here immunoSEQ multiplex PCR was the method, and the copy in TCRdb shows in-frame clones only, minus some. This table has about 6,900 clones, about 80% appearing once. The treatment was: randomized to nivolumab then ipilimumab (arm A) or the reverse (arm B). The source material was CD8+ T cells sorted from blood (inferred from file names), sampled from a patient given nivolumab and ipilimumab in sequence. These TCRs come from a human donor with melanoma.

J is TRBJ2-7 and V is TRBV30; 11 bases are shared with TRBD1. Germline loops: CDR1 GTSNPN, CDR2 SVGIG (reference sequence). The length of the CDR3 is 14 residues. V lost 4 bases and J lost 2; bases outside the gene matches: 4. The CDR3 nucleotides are TGTGCCTGGACTGGGACAGGGGGAACCTACGAGCAGTACTTC. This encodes CAWTGTGGTYEQYF.

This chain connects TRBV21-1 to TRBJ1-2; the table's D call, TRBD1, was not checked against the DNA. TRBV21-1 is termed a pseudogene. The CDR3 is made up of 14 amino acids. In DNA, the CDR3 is TGTGCCAGCAGCAACACCGTGACAGGCTATGGCTACACCTTC. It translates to CASSNTVTGYGYTF.

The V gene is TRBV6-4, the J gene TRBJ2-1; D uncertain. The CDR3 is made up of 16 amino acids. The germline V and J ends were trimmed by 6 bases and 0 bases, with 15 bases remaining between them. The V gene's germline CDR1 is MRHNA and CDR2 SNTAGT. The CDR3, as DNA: TGTGCCAGCAGCGCTGTTCTAGTAAGCTCCTACAATGAGCAGTTCTTC. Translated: CASSAVLVSSYNEQFF.

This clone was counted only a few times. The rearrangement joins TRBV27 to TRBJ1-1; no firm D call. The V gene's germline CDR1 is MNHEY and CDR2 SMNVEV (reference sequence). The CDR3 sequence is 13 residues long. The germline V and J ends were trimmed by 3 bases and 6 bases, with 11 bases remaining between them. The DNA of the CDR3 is TGTGCCAGCAGTTTTACGGTGGTCTCTGAAGCTTTCTTT. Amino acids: CASSFTVVSEAFF.

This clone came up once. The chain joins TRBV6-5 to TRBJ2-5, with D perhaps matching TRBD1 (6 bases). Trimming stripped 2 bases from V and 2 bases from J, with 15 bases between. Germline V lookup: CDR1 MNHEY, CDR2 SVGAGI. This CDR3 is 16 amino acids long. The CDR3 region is CASSYRPGVRQETQYF. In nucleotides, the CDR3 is TGTGCCAGCAGTTACCGTCCAGGGGTGCGGCAAGAGACCCAGTACTTC.

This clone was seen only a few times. CDR3: CASSEWGGSNNQPQHF. CDR3 nucleotide sequence: TGTGCCAGCAGTGAATGGGGAGGGAGCAACAATCAGCCCCAGCATTTT. V gene TRBV6-1 combines with J gene TRBJ1-5; D is unclear. Per the germline V gene, CDR1 is MNHNS and CDR2 is SASEGT. The ends were cut back, 2 bases at V and 3 bases at J, with 14 bases in the middle. The CDR3 is 16 residues long.

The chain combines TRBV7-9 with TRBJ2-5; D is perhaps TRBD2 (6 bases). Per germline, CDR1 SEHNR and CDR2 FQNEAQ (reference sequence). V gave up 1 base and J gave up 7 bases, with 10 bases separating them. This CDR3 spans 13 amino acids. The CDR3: CASSLGLGGTQYF. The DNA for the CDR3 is TGTGCCAGCAGCTTAGGGTTGGGGGGGACCCAGTACTTC.

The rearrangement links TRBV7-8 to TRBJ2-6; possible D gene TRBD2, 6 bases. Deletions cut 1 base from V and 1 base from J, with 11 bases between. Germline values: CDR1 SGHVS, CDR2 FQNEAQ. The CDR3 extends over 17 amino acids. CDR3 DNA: TGTGCCAGCAGCTTAGGGGTGGGGGGTTCTGGGGCCAACGTCCTGACTTTC. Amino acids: CASSLGVGGSGANVLTF.

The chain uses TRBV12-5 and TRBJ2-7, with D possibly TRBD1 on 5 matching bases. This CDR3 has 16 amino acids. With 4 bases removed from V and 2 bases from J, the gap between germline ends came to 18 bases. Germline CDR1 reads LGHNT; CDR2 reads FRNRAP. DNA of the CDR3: TGTGCTAGTGGTTCCCCGACAGTCCCGGGTCCCTACGAGCAGTACTTC. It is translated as CASGSPTVPGPYEQYF. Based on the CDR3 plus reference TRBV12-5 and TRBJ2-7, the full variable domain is DARVTQTPRHKVTEMGQEVTMRCQPILGHNTVFWYRQTMMQGLELLAYFRNRAPLDDSGMPKDRFSAEMPDATLATLKIQPSEPRDSAVYFCASGSPTVPGPYEQYFGPGTRLTVT.

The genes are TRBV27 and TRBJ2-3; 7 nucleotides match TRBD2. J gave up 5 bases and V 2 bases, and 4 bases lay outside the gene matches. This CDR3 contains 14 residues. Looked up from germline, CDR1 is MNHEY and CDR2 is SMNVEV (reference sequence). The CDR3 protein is CASSLGTTGDTQYF. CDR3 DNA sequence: TGTGCCAGCAGTTTAGGGACTACTGGAGATACGCAGTATTTT.

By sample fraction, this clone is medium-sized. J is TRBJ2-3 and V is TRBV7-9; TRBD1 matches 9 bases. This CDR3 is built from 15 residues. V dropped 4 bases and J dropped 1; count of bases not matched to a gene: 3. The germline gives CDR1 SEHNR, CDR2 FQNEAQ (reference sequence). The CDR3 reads CASSWDREGTDTQYF. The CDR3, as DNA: TGTGCCAGCAGCTGGGACAGGGAAGGCACAGATACGCAGTATTTT.

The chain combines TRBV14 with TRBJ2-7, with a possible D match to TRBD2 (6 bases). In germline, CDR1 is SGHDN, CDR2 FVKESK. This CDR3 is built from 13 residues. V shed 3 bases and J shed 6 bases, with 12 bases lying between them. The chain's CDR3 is CASSQGTLGEQYF. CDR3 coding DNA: TGTGCCAGCAGCCAGGGGACTCTCGGCGAGCAGTACTTC.

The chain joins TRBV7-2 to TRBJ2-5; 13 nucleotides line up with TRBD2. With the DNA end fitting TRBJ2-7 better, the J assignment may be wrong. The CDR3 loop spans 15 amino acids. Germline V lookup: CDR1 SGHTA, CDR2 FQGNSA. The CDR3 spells CASSEGLAGMYEQYF. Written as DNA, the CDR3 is TGTGCCAGCAGCGAGGGACTAGCGGGAATGTACGAGCAGTACTTC.

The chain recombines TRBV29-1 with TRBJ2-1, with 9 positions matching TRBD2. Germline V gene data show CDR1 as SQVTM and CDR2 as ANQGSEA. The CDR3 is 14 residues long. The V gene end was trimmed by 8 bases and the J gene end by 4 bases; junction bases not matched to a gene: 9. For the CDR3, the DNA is TGCAGCTCAAGACTAGCGGAGAGATACAATGAGCAGTTCTTC. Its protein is CSSRLAERYNEQFF.

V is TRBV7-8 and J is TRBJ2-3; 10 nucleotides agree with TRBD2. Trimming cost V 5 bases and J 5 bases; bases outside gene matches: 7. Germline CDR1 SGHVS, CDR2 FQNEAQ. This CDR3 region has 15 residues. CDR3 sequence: CASSPVLAGVDTQYF. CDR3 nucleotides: TGTGCCAGCAGCCCCGTTCTAGCGGGAGTAGATACGCAGTATTTT.

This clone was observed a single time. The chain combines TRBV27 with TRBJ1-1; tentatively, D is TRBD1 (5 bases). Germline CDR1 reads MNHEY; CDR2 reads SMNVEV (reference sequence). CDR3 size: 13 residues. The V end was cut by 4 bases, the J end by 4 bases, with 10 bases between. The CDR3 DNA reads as TGTGCCAGCAGTTGGGGGGGGAGCACTGAAGCTTTCTTT. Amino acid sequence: CASSWGGSTEAFF.

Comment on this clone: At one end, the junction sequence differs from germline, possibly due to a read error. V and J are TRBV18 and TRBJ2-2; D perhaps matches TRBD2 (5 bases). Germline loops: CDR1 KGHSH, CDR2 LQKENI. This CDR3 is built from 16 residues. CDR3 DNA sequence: TGTGCCAGCTCACCACCTCTGCGGCGAGACACCGGGGAGCTGCTTTTT. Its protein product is CASSPPLRRDTGELLF. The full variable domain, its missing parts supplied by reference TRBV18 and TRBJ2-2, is NAGVMQNPRHLVRRRGQEARLRCSPMKGHSHVYWYRQLPEEGLKFMVYLQKENIIDESGMPKERFSAEFPKEGPSILRIQQVVRGDSAAYFCASSPPLRRDTGELLFGEGSRLTVL.

The CDR3 loop reads CASRPKGVQETQYF. CDR3 DNA sequence: TGTGCCAGCAGACCAAAGGGGGTACAAGAGACCCAGTACTTC. The chain has TRBV11-2 and TRBJ2-5, with D possibly being TRBD1 (6 bases). CDR1 is SGHAT, CDR2 FQNNGV, per germline. V lost 6 bases and J lost 2, with 13 bases in between. This CDR3 spans 14 amino acids.

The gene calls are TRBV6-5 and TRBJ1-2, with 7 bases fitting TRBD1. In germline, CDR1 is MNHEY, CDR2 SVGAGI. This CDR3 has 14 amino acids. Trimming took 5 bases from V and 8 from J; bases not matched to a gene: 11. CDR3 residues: CASSAQGGANGYTF. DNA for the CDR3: TGTGCCAGCAGTGCCCAGGGGGGCGCGAACGGCTACACCTTC.

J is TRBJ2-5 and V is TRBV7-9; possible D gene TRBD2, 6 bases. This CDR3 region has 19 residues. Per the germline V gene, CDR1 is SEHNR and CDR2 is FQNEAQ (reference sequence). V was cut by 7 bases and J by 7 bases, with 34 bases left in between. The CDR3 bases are TGTGCCAGCACTCCCCGCGTTGATAGCGGTCCCCTGGGGGTGGGGACCCAGTACTTC. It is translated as CASTPRVDSGPLGVGTQYF.

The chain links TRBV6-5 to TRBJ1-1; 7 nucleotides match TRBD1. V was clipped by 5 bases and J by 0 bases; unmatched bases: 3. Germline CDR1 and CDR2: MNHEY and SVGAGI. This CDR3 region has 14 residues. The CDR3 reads CASSRQGLNTEAFF. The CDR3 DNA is TGTGCCAGCAGTAGACAGGGATTGAACACTGAAGCTTTCTTT.

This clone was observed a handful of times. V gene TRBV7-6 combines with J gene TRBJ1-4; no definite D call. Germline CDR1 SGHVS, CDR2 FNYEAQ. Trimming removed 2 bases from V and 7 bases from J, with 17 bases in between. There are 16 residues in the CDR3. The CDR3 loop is CASSLNPDGRGEKLFF. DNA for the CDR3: TGTGCCAGCAGCTTAAACCCCGACGGTCGGGGTGAAAAACTGTTTTTT.

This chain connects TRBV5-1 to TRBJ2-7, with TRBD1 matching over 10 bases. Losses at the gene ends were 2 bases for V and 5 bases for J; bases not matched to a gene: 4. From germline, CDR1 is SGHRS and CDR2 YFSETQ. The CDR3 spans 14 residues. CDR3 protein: CASSLGTGDHEQYF. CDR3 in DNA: TGCGCCAGCAGCTTAGGGACAGGGGATCACGAGCAGTACTTC.

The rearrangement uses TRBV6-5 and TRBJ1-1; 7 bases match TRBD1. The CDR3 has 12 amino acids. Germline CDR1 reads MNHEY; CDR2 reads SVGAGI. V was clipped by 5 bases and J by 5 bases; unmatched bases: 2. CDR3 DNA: TGTGCCAGCAGTCGACAGGGTACTGAAGCTTTCTTT. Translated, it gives CASSRQGTEAFF.

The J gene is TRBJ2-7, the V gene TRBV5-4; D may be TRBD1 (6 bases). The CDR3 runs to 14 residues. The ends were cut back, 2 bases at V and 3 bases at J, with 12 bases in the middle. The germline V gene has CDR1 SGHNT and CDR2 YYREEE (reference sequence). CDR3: CASSFGTTLYEQYF. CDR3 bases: TGTGCCAGCAGCTTCGGGACAACCCTCTACGAGCAGTACTTC.

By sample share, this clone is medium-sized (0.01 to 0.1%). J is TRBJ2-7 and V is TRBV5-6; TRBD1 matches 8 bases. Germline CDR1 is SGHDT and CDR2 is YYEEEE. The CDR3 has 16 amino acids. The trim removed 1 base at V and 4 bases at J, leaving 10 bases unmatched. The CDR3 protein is CASSLSPQGVLYEQYF. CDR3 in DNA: TGTGCCAGCAGCTTGTCCCCACAGGGGGTATTATACGAGCAGTACTTC.

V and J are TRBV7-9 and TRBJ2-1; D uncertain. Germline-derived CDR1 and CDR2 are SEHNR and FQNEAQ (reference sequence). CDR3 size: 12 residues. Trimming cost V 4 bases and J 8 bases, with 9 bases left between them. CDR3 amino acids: CASSSDWDEQFF. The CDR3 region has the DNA TGTGCCAGCAGCTCAGACTGGGATGAGCAGTTCTTC.

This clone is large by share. The CDR3 DNA reads TGTGCCAGTAGTCCGACTAGCGCTCCTTCCTACGAGCAGTACTTC. Amino acids: CASSPTSAPSYEQYF. The chain employs TRBV19 and TRBJ2-7; 8 bases are shared with TRBD2. CDR3 length: 15 residues. The germline CDR1 and CDR2 sequences are LNHDA and SQIVND (reference sequence). With V trimmed by 5 bases and J by 1 base, 7 bases remained unmatched.

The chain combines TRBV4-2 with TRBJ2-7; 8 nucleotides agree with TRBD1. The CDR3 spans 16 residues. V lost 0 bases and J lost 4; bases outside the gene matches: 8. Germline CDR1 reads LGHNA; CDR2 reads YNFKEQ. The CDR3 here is CASSQERGRGLYEQYF. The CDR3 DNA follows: TGTGCCAGCAGCCAAGAACGGGGCAGGGGGCTTTACGAGCAGTACTTC.

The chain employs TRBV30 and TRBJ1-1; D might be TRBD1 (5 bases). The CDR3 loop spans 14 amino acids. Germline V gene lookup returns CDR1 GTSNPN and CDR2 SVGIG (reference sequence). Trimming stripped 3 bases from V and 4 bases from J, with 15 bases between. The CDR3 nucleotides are TGTGCCTGGAGAAATGGGGGGGGAGCCACTGAAGCTTTCTTT. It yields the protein CAWRNGGGATEAFF.